These 13 T cell receptor beta chains were sequenced from one sample in a study of T-cell memory formation after mild COVID-19. TCRdb redid the calling of the 5' RACE reads with MiXCR, one entry per CDR3 protein. The sample has hundreds of thousands of distinct CDR3 sequences; 15% to 20% are singletons. The sequenced material came from PBMCs or a T cell subset sorted from them (not recorded which). These receptor sequences come from a man aged 18 to 30 who had mild COVID-19 (a few samples of this study predate the infection). Cell type and time point are not known.

V usage is TRBV5-1 and J usage is TRBJ2-5; 11 positions agree with TRBD1. CDR1 and CDR2 (germline): SGHRS, YFSETQ. CDR3 length: 15 amino acids. V shed 5 bases, J shed 2 bases, and the junction held 5 bases outside the gene matches. The CDR3 sequence: CASSLRDRGQETQYF. In nucleotides, the CDR3 is TGCGCCAGCAGTTTACGGGACAGGGGGCAAGAGACCCAGTACTTC.

This clonotype has a handful of counts. V is TRBV6-5 and J is TRBJ1-4, with TRBD1 matching 8 bases. The V gene's germline CDR1 is MNHEY and CDR2 SVGAGI. With 1 base clipped from V and 0 bases from J, the junction kept 4 bases outside the gene matches. The CDR3 extends over 17 amino acids. The CDR3 spells CASSYWARGPTNEKLFF. DNA for the CDR3: TGTGCCAGCAGTTACTGGGCCAGGGGGCCAACTAATGAAAAACTGTTTTTT.

This sequence joins TRBV5-1 and TRBJ1-6, with no clear D. Trimming removed 4 bases from V and 7 bases from J, with 12 bases in between. Germline V lookup: CDR1 SGHRS, CDR2 YFSETQ. The length of the CDR3 is 14 residues. The CDR3 DNA follows: TGCGCCAGCAGCGCCGTAGACGCGAATTCACCCCTCCACTTT. Translating gives CASSAVDANSPLHF. The whole variable domain, remainder taken from reference TRBV5-1 and TRBJ1-6, is KAGVTQTPRYLIKTRGQQVTLSCSPISGHRSVSWYQQTPGQGLQFLFEYFSETQRNKGNFPGRFSGRQFSNSRSEMNVSTLELGDSALYLCASSAVDANSPLHFGNGTRLTVT.

V gene TRBV28 combines with J gene TRBJ2-7, with TRBD1 as a possible D gene (6 bases). Trimming shortened V by 5 bases and J by 6 bases, and 14 bases separated the two germline ends. This CDR3 comprises 13 residues. CDR1 and CDR2 from the germline V gene are MDHEN and SYDVKM. Here the CDR3 reads CASSPIGTPEQYV. CDR3 nucleotides: TGTGCCAGCAGTCCAATCGGGACACCCGAGCAGTACGTC.

This chain connects TRBV20-1 to TRBJ2-3; D remains unclear. Per the germline V gene, CDR1 is DFQATT and CDR2 is SNEGSKA (reference sequence). The CDR3 consists of 16 residues. V lost 1 base and J lost 1, with 15 bases in between. In DNA, the CDR3 is TGCAGTGCTAGAGCCCGGGTCTTCCCTCGCACAGATACGCAGTATTTT. Translated, it gives CSARARVFPRTDTQYF.

The gene calls are TRBV10-3 and TRBJ2-1; 10 nucleotides line up with TRBD2. This CDR3 is built from 14 residues. Germline V gene data show CDR1 as ENHRY and CDR2 as SYGVKD. V gave up 5 bases and J gave up 9 bases; unmatched junction bases: 7. In DNA, the CDR3 is TGTGCCATCAGTTCTAGCGGGAGTTACTTTGAGCAGTTCTTC. This sequence encodes CAISSSGSYFEQFF.

This clonotype was seen more than once but under ten times. The chain recombines TRBV5-1 with TRBJ1-5; D is ambiguous. V lost 0 bases and J 8 bases, leaving 12 bases between the germline ends. There are 14 residues in the CDR3. Germline V CDR1 and CDR2: SGHRS, YFSETQ. The CDR3 reads CASSLGDGWEPQHF. CDR3 sequence (DNA): TGCGCCAGCAGCTTGGGAGACGGCTGGGAGCCCCAGCATTTT.

CDR3 nucleotide sequence: TGTGCCAGCAGCCAACTCTGGGGGCTTAGCGGGGAGCTGTTTTTT. Protein: CASSQLWGLSGELFF. The J gene is TRBJ2-2, the V gene TRBV3-1; TRBD1 is a possible D gene (6 bases). This CDR3 contains 15 residues. Germline values: CDR1 LGHDT, CDR2 YNNKEL (reference sequence). The ends were cut back, 2 bases at V and 7 bases at J, with 14 bases in the middle. Variable domain in full (rest from reference TRBV3-1 and TRBJ2-2): DTAVSQTPKYLVTQMGNDKSIKCEQNLGHDTMYWYKQDSKKFLKIMFSYNNKELIINETVPNRFSPKSPDKAHLNLHINSLELGDSAVYFCASSQLWGLSGELFFGEGSRLTVL.

This clonotype was recorded a few times. Written as DNA, the CDR3 is TGCGCCAGCAGTAGGACAGGGGCGAACAAAAACATTCAGTACTTC. Protein product: CASSRTGANKNIQYF. The chain links TRBV10-1 to TRBJ2-4, with 9 bases identical to TRBD1. Germline CDR1 WNHNN, CDR2 SYGVQD (reference sequence). V dropped 5 bases and J dropped 3; count of bases not matched to a gene: 5. CDR3 length: 15 residues.

The gene calls are TRBV9 and TRBJ2-2; tentatively, D is TRBD1 (6 bases). Trimming left V 4 bases short and J 5 bases short, with 18 bases between. The germline CDR1 and CDR2 sequences are SGDLS and YYNGEE. CDR3 length: 16 amino acids. The chain's CDR3 is CASSSPSGDWTGELFF. The CDR3 DNA reads TGTGCCAGCAGCTCGCCCTCAGGGGATTGGACCGGGGAGCTGTTTTTT.

This chain connects TRBV7-2 to TRBJ2-1, with TRBD1 matching 7 bases. The CDR3 consists of 15 residues. The J segment lost 7 bases and the V segment lost 5 bases, leaving 11 bases of the junction unmatched. Germline V gives CDR1 SGHTA, CDR2 FQGNSA. The CDR3 loop is CASSQGQLPRNEQFF. CDR3 DNA: TGTGCCAGCAGCCAGGGACAGCTCCCAAGGAATGAGCAGTTCTTC.

V usage is TRBV5-6 and J usage is TRBJ1-2; 7 bases align to TRBD1. The trim removed 4 bases at V and 9 bases at J, leaving 12 bases unmatched. CDR1 SGHDT and CDR2 YYEEEE come from the germline V gene. CDR3 length equals 14 residues. The CDR3 here is CASSLMGQPMSYTF. In DNA form, the CDR3 reads TGTGCCAGCAGCCTTATGGGACAGCCTATGAGCTACACCTTC.

This clonotype was observed a handful of times. This chain joins TRBV12-3 or TRBV12-4 and TRBJ2-7; either TRBD1 or TRBD2 may supply D (6 bases each). V lost 5 bases and J 0 bases, leaving 20 bases between the germline ends. This CDR3 spans 17 amino acids. DNA for the CDR3: TGTGCCAGCAGTCCCCCCGGGGGCCGGGCCCACTCCTACGAGCAGTACTTC. Protein product: CASSPPGGRAHSYEQYF.